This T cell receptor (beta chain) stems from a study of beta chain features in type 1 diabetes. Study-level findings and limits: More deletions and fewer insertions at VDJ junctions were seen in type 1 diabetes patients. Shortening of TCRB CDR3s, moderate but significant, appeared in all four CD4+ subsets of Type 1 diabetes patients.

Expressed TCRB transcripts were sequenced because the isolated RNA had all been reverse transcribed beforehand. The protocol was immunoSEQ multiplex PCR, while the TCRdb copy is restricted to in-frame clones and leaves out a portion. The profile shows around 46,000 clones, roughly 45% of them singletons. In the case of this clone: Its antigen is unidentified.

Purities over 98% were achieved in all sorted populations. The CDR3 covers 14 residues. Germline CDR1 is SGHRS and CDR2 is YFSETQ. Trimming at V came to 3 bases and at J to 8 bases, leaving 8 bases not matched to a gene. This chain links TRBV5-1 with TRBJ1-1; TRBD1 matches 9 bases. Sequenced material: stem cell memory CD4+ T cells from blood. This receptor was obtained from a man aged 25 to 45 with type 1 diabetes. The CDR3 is CASSSLTGGEEAFF. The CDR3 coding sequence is TGCGCCAGCAGCTCTCTCACAGGGGGCGAAGAAGCTTTCTTT.